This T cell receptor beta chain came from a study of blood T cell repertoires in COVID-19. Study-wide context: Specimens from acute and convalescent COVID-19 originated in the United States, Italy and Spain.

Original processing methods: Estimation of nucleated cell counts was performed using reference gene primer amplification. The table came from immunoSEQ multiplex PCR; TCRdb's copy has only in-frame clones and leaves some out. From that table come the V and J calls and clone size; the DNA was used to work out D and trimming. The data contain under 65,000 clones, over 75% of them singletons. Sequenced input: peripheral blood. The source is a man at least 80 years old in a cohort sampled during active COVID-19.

CDR3: CASSSMGQFNSPLHF. Written as DNA, the CDR3 is TGTGCCAGCAGTTCAATGGGACAGTTCAATTCACCCCTCCACTTT. The chain couples TRBV28 to TRBJ1-6; 7 bases map to TRBD1. Trimming cost V 4 bases and J 7 bases; bases outside gene matches: 7. This CDR3 spans 15 amino acids. Germline V gene data show CDR1 as MDHEN and CDR2 as SYDVKM.